This TCR beta chain originates from a study of blood T cells in healthy people across ages. Overall study results and limits: Per million T cells, TCR beta diversity dropped about linearly as age rose.

Comment on this clonotype: Its antigen is not identified.

The V end was cut by 1 base, the J end by 6 bases, with 13 bases between. Germline V gene data show CDR1 as SGHTA and CDR2 as FQGNSA. This CDR3 contains 15 residues. For the second PCR, which ran for about 6 to 11 cycles, a sample-barcoded 5' primer and a J-beta primer mix were used. TCRdb re-analysed the 5' RACE reads in MiXCR, keeping a single row per CDR3 protein. The sample records 1.4 million or so distinct CDR3 sequences, about 45% being singletons. This chain uses TRBV7-2 with TRBJ2-1; D possibly corresponds to TRBD2 (7 bases). The sequence was collected from a woman aged 18-35 years in good health. The sequenced material came from blood. The CDR3 sequence: CASSLDGGAGNEQFF. In DNA form, the CDR3 reads TGTGCCAGCAGCTTAGATGGGGGGGCGGGCAATGAGCAGTTCTTC.